This section outlines one T cell receptor beta chain sequence together with its context. The antigen is unknown. The length of the CDR3 is 15 residues. Trimming shortened V by 4 bases and J by 3 bases, and 16 bases separated the two germline ends. In germline, CDR1 is SGHRS, CDR2 YFSETQ. PCR involved 60 Vbeta and 13 Jbeta primers. Sequenced by immunoSEQ multiplex PCR; TCRdb stores in-frame clones only, minus some. The profile shows about 69,000 clones, roughly 74% of them singletons. These data come from a study of cytomegalovirus exposure and HLA in healthy donors. Study-wide points: From TCR beta sequences, most subjects' HLA-A and HLA-B alleles were reportedly predicted accurately. Association of a missense DCLRE1C variant with TCR beta V- and J-gene trimming was reported in a later analysis. Cytomegalovirus-associated TCR beta chains were listed, numbering more than 150.

The chain joins TRBV5-1 to TRBJ2-5; D gene ambiguous. Sequencing was performed on PBMCs. This TCR came from a woman aged 60-75 years in good health and CMV-seropositive. This CDR3 reads CASSPNYHTEETQYF. The CDR3 nucleotides read TGCGCCAGCAGCCCGAACTACCACACTGAAGAGACCCAGTACTTC.